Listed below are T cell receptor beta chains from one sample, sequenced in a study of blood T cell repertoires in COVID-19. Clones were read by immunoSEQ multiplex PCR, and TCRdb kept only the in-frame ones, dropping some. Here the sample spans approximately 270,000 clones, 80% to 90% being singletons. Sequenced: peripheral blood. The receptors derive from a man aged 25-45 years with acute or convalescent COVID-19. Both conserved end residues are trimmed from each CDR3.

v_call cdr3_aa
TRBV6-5 ASRGGEYEQY
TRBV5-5 ASSSRSGGAYTQY
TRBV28 ASSRLAGETGELF
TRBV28 ASSSTSFKFREQY
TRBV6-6 ASSSGVYGYT
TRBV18 ASSPIAGGRSLLNEKLF
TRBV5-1 ASSRRQQNSPLH
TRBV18 ASSFTQGNQPQH
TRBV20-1 SASVARHQPQH
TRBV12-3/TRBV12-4 ASSFSHLYT
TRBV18 ASSPTASGNTIY
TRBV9 ASSAGLATYNEQF
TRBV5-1 ASSFEGGRGNTIY
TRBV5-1 ASSLGQAGNQPQH
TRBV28 ASSLFRGSPLH